This TCR beta chain was sequenced in a study of blood T cell repertoires in COVID-19. Study-wide background: Sources were T cells, B-cell-depleted T cells, or PBMCs; the material itself was cDNA or gDNA.

Germline trimming cut 8 bases from V and 3 bases from J; bases unmatched to any gene: 6. Germline values: CDR1 KGHDR, CDR2 SFDVKD. CDR3 length: 14 amino acids. Sequencing used immunoSEQ multiplex PCR; TCRdb keeps in-frame clones, though not all of them. The data contain under 200,000 clones, under 90% of them singletons. This clone was found once. Sequenced: PBMCs or T cells enriched from blood (not recorded which). The V gene is TRBV24-1, the J gene TRBJ2-3; 8 nucleotides line up with TRBD1. This receptor was taken from a man aged 60-69 years who had recovered from COVID-19. The CDR3 region is CATNQQGDTDTQYF. Written as DNA, the CDR3 is TGTGCCACCAATCAACAGGGGGATACAGATACGCAGTATTTT.